The entry below describes one TCR beta chain. Its target is not known. The entry originates in a study of T cell repertoires in cytomegalovirus infection. Study details: Public TCR beta signatures marked donors with CMV infection and the matching HLA.

The study, taken as a whole, reports: Cumulated frequencies of public TCR beta families served to identify carriers of CMV plus the relevant HLA.

TCRdb re-derived calls from the reads in MiXCR, one entry per CDR3 protein. The table records some 940,000 distinct CDR3 sequences, around a third of them present only once. Germline V gives CDR1 MDHEN, CDR2 SYDVKM. The CDR3 has 14 residues. The V and J ends lost 5 bases and 4 bases, in that order; junction bases with no gene match: 7. The chain is built from TRBV28 and TRBJ1-2; the match to TRBD1 covers 7 bases. The source was cultured CD8+ T cells from PBMCs, collected from culture after CMV antigen stimulation. The clonotype was recovered from a human donor in good health (CMV status not recorded). Some clones in this sample may be carry-over from other donors' samples. The CDR3 reads CASSNRGGAYGYTF. The CDR3 coding sequence is TGTGCCAGCAGTAACAGGGGAGGGGCCTATGGCTACACCTTC.